This T cell receptor beta chain was identified in a study of T cell repertoires in cytomegalovirus infection. TCRdb analysed the reads with MiXCR anew, one entry per CDR3 protein. Here the sample spans some 500,000 distinct CDR3 sequences, about 33% being singletons. Concerning this clonotype itself: Its antigen is unknown.

This clonotype was obtained from a human donor in good health (CMV status not recorded). Some clones in this sample may be carry-over from other donors' samples. The input for sequencing was cultured PBMCs, taken from culture after CMV antigen stimulation.

CDR3 in amino acids: CASSEVGDNQPQHF. In DNA form, the CDR3 reads TGTGCCAGCAGCGAGGTCGGGGATAATCAGCCCCAGCATTTT. The V call is TRBV6-8, the J call TRBJ1-5; D not resolved. Trimming shortened V by 6 bases and J by 4 bases, and 13 bases separated the two germline ends. Per germline, CDR1 MNHGY and CDR2 SAAAGT. The CDR3 extends over 14 amino acids.